This passage covers 11 T cell receptor beta chains from one sample sequenced in a study of breast tumors, draining lymph nodes, adjacent tissues. Via MiXCR, TCRdb re-called the multiplex PCR reads, giving one row per CDR3 protein. The table shows under 15,000 distinct CDR3 sequences, with roughly 35% occurring only once. The material sequenced was breast tumor tissue. These receptors originate from a female donor with breast cancer. Some clones in this sample may be carry-over from other donors' samples.

J is TRBJ2-7 and V is TRBV20-1, with D perhaps given as TRBD1 or TRBD2 (6 bases each). Deletions cut 3 bases from V and 5 bases from J, with 20 bases between. The germline gives CDR1 DFQATT, CDR2 SNEGSKA (reference sequence). The CDR3 sequence is 15 residues long. The CDR3 nucleotides read TGCAGTGCTAGTTATCCGGGGGCAGGACACCACGAGCAGTACTTC. This codes for CSASYPGAGHHEQYF.

The rearrangement joins TRBV5-1 to TRBJ2-1, with D unresolved. The germline V and J ends were trimmed by 5 bases and 0 bases, with 12 bases remaining between them. CDR3 length: 15 amino acids. Per the germline V gene, CDR1 is SGHRS and CDR2 is YFSETQ. The CDR3 loop reads CASRITVISYNEQFF. For the CDR3, the DNA is TGCGCCAGCAGGATTACAGTGATCTCCTACAATGAGCAGTTCTTC.

V and J are TRBV5-1 and TRBJ1-1; no clear D. V was cut by 4 bases and J by 1 base, with 14 bases left in between. Germline V gene data show CDR1 as SGHRS and CDR2 as YFSETQ. The CDR3 totals 15 residues. DNA of the CDR3: TGCGCCAGCAGCCCCCCTAGGCCACCGAACACTGAAGCTTTCTTT. Its translation is CASSPPRPPNTEAFF.

The chain has TRBV20-1 and TRBJ1-4; D is unclear. This CDR3 comprises 13 residues. Germline CDR1 reads DFQATT; CDR2 reads SNEGSKA (reference sequence). Trimming left V 2 bases short and J 10 bases short, with 14 bases between. CDR3 sequence: CSARLSISGKLFF. CDR3 nucleotide sequence: TGCAGTGCTAGATTATCCATTAGTGGAAAACTGTTTTTT.

The table lists this clonotype with many counts. V is TRBV7-2 and J is TRBJ2-3; TRBD2 agrees at 9 bases. The CDR3 runs to 16 residues. From germline, CDR1 is SGHTA and CDR2 FQGNSA. V trimming: 1 base; J trimming: 3 bases; junction bases outside the gene matches: 5. The CDR3 DNA is TGTGCCAGCAGCTTAGTGGCGGGAGGGAGTACAGATACGCAGTATTTT. This encodes CASSLVAGGSTDTQYF.

This clonotype is classed as medium-sized. The V gene is TRBV4-1, the J gene TRBJ1-5; D call uncertain. This CDR3 contains 13 residues. Germline-derived CDR1 and CDR2 are MGHRA and YSYEKL. V was pared by 0 bases and J by 7 bases, with 7 bases between. The CDR3 nucleotides read TGCGCCAGCAGCCAAGACAGGCGGCAGCCCCAGCATTTT. Amino acid sequence: CASSQDRRQPQHF.

This clonotype has ten or more counts. The genes are TRBV6-1 and TRBJ2-2; D remains unclear. The CDR3 has 16 residues. The germline V and J ends were trimmed by 2 bases and 3 bases, with 13 bases remaining between them. Per germline, CDR1 MNHNS and CDR2 SASEGT. The CDR3 protein is CASSERAEVYTGELFF. Written as DNA, the CDR3 is TGTGCCAGCAGTGAACGGGCAGAGGTTTACACCGGGGAGCTGTTTTTT.

This clonotype came up many times. V and J are TRBV6-5 and TRBJ2-2; D perhaps matches TRBD1 (6 bases). Germline-derived CDR1 and CDR2 are MNHEY and SVGAGI. CDR3 length equals 14 residues. Trimming stripped 0 bases from V and 7 bases from J, with 9 bases between. CDR3 DNA: TGTGCCAGCAGTTACTCCTCAGGGGTCGGGGAGCTGTTTTTT. This encodes CASSYSSGVGELFF.

The V and J genes are TRBV6-4 and TRBJ2-3; the D is unclear. The germline CDR1 and CDR2 sequences are MRHNA and SNTAGT. This CDR3 has 13 residues. Trimming pared 10 bases from V and 0 bases from J, leaving 11 bases between. The CDR3 bases are TGTGCCACCCTCCTAGGGAGCACAGATACGCAGTATTTT. Residues: CATLLGSTDTQYF.

This clonotype is medium-sized in the sample. CDR3 DNA: TGTGCCAGCTCCCACGGGGGTAACAATGAGCAGTTCTTC. Residues: CASSHGGNNEQFF. V is TRBV4-2 and J is TRBJ2-1; weak D call: TRBD2 (6 bases). Deletions cut 8 bases from V and 5 bases from J, with 13 bases between. Germline values: CDR1 LGHNA, CDR2 YNFKEQ. This CDR3 is 13 amino acids long.

Comment on this clonotype: Since the CDR3 does not end with the conserved phenylalanine or tryptophan, this likely comes from a read error. Because the CDR3's place on the DNA is in doubt, the DNA is left out and the CDR3 is given as listed by TCRdb. V and J are TRBV2 and TRBJ1-3; the table calls TRBD1, which could not be checked here. Ends included, the CDR3 has 16 residues. Germline CDR1 and CDR2: SNHLY and FYNNEI. Here the CDR3 reads CASSGDRIFSRNTIHV.